This passage covers 12 T cell receptor beta chains from one sample sequenced in a study of blood T cell repertoires in COVID-19. The method was immunoSEQ multiplex PCR; TCRdb's version includes in-frame clones alone and lacks a portion of them. This sample has under 200,000 clones, with roughly 90% found just once. What was sequenced was peripheral blood. All receptors derive from a man in his late teens or twenties with acute or convalescent COVID-19.

The rearrangement links TRBV29-1 to TRBJ2-5; D call uncertain. Germline V gene sequence: CDR1 SQVTM, CDR2 ANQGSEA. The V end was cut by 5 bases, the J end by 5 bases, with 6 bases between. This CDR3 is 10 amino acids long. The CDR3 nucleotides are TGCAGCGTTCGTTCGGAGACCCAGTACTTC. Protein sequence: CSVRSETQYF.

This rearrangement joins TRBV19 to TRBJ1-2; D gene ambiguous. Germline lookup yields CDR1 LNHDA and CDR2 SQIVND (reference sequence). The CDR3 has 12 amino acids. V dropped 5 bases and J dropped 4 bases, with 8 bases sitting between them. The CDR3 DNA follows: TGTGCCAGTAGTGATATAGTCTATGGCTACACCTTC. Encoded protein: CASSDIVYGYTF.

The rearrangement links TRBV7-9 to TRBJ2-7, with TRBD1 identical over 8 bases. Germline V lookup: CDR1 SEHNR, CDR2 FQNEAQ (reference sequence). J was trimmed by 2 bases and V by 5 bases; bases with no gene match: 11. The CDR3 has 16 residues. The CDR3 spells CASSQPQGGNTYEQYF. CDR3 coding DNA: TGTGCCAGCAGCCAACCACAGGGGGGAAATACCTACGAGCAGTACTTC.

The J gene is TRBJ2-7, the V gene TRBV18; a weak D match, TRBD1 (6 bases). Trimming left V 5 bases short and J 3 bases short, with 14 bases between. CDR3 length: 14 amino acids. CDR1 is KGHSH and CDR2 is LQKENI in the germline V gene. CDR3 amino acids: CASSKTGTNYEQYF. CDR3 nucleotide sequence: TGTGCCAGCTCAAAGACAGGTACTAACTACGAGCAGTACTTC.

This chain joins TRBV12-3 or TRBV12-4 and TRBJ1-5; unclear D gene. Trimming took off 5 bases at V and 12 bases at J, with 17 bases between the two ends. CDR3 length: 13 residues. CDR3 region: CASSVGGSPVQHF. The CDR3 bases are TGTGCCAGCAGTGTCGGAGGCTCCCCGGTCCAGCATTTT.

The V call is TRBV5-6, the J call TRBJ1-3, with D possibly matching TRBD1 (5 bases). V was pared by 3 bases and J by 0 bases, with 10 bases between. Germline V gene data show CDR1 as SGHDT and CDR2 as YYEEEE. The CDR3 totals 15 residues. The CDR3: CASSSVDSSGNTIYF. Here the CDR3 DNA reads TGTGCCAGCAGCTCCGTCGACAGCTCTGGAAACACCATATATTTT.

The V call is TRBV6-1, the J call TRBJ2-7, with 10 bases that match TRBD1. The CDR3 contains 17 residues. Looked up from germline, CDR1 is MNHNS and CDR2 is SASEGT. After removal of 0 bases from V and 3 bases from J, the junction contained 8 bases not matched to a gene. The CDR3 sequence is CASSEARGTGASYEQYF. DNA of the CDR3: TGTGCCAGCAGTGAAGCGCGAGGGACAGGGGCCAGCTACGAGCAGTACTTC.

This rearrangement joins TRBV12-3 or TRBV12-4 to TRBJ1-2; no clear D. V shed 4 bases and J shed 4 bases, with 4 bases lying between them. This CDR3 is built from 11 residues. CDR3 in amino acids: CASSYIYGYTF. CDR3 DNA sequence: TGTGCCAGCAGTTATATCTATGGCTACACCTTC.

J is TRBJ1-1 and V is TRBV14; 11 bases map to TRBD1. The germline V gene has CDR1 SGHDN and CDR2 FVKESK. There are 17 residues in the CDR3. V trimming: 2 bases; J trimming: 4 bases; junction bases outside the gene matches: 9. The CDR3 region is CASSQKIPGTGGTEAFF. DNA for the CDR3: TGTGCCAGCAGCCAAAAGATACCCGGGACAGGGGGCACTGAAGCTTTCTTT.

The V call is TRBV29-1, the J call TRBJ2-1; 9 nucleotides line up with TRBD1. The junction had 16 bases not matched to a gene; V was cut back by 3 bases and J by 7 bases. Per the germline V gene, CDR1 is SQVTM and CDR2 is ANQGSEA. The CDR3 is 17 residues long. In DNA form, the CDR3 reads TGCAGCGTTGATCCCCCCTCGGGGGACAGGGTTACGAATGAGCAGTTCTTC. It is translated as CSVDPPSGDRVTNEQFF.

In its sample, this clone was seen once. The V and J genes are TRBV2 and TRBJ2-1, with TRBD2 matching over 8 bases. Looked up from germline, CDR1 is SNHLY and CDR2 is FYNNEI. J was trimmed by 6 bases and V by 6 bases; bases with no gene match: 16. CDR3 size: 17 residues. CDR3 region: CASRRVLQRGQGNEQFF. CDR3 bases: TGTGCCAGCAGGAGGGTTTTACAGCGGGGGCAAGGCAATGAGCAGTTCTTC. Complete variable domain (other parts from reference TRBV2 and TRBJ2-1): EPEVTQTPSHQVTQMGQEVILRCVPISNHLYFYWYRQILGQKVEFLVSFYNNEISEKSEIFDDQFSVERPDGSNFTLKIRSTKLEDSAMYFCASRRVLQRGQGNEQFFGPGTRLTVL.

V and J are TRBV20-1 and TRBJ1-1, with D uncertain. V dropped 3 bases and J dropped 6 bases, with 8 bases sitting between them. This CDR3 region has 11 residues. The germline V gene encodes CDR1 DFQATT and CDR2 SNEGSKA (reference sequence). The chain's CDR3 is CSAREAAEAFF. CDR3 DNA sequence: TGCAGTGCTAGGGAGGCTGCTGAAGCTTTCTTT.